This record looks at one T cell receptor (beta chain) sequence and its context. Germline loops: CDR1 KGHSH, CDR2 LQKENI. The V gene lost 1 base and the J gene lost 0 bases, with 12 bases spanning the gap. This CDR3 is built from 16 residues. TCRdb keeps only in-frame clones here, not all; method: immunoSEQ multiplex PCR. The table records over a million clones, roughly 96% of them present only once. This sample is part of a study of shared clonotypes between healthy human individuals. The sample taken for sequencing was naive CD4+ T cells sorted from blood. Subset indicated: CD45RA+ positively selected. The rearrangement links TRBV18 to TRBJ1-1; D is undetermined. This receptor was taken from a man younger than 45 in good health. The DNA of the CDR3 is TGTGCCAGCTCACCACTGTCCCAGACCTTGAACACTGAAGCTTTCTTT. As protein: CASSPLSQTLNTEAFF.